The 3 T cell receptor beta chains below come from one sample, sequenced in a study of spatial heterogeneity in lung cancer. Notes on the study in general: Tumoral mutation counts were tracked by counts of expanded intratumoral alpha and beta TCRs.

One entry per CDR3 protein results from TCRdb running MiXCR on the 5' RACE reads. Here the sample spans about 10,000 distinct CDR3 sequences, 10% to 15% being singletons. Time point in this sample: sample taken at primary tumor resection. These TCRs are of unknown antigen specificity. Sequenced material: lung tumor tissue, taken at surgery. The receptor source for this set is a female donor with early-stage non-small cell lung cancer.

This clonotype was seen a handful of times. V gene TRBV24-1 combines with J gene TRBJ1-2, with D uncertain. The CDR3 is made up of 15 amino acids. The V gene lost 5 bases and the J gene lost 0 bases, with 12 bases spanning the gap. Germline V gene sequence: CDR1 KGHDR, CDR2 SFDVKD. This CDR3 reads CATSGLMGTNYGYTF. The CDR3 nucleotides are TGTGCCACCAGTGGCCTGATGGGGACTAACTATGGCTACACCTTC.

By share, this clonotype ranks as large (0.1 to 1%). The gene calls are TRBV20-1 and TRBJ1-2; D call uncertain. Germline V lookup: CDR1 DFQATT, CDR2 SNEGSKA (reference sequence). The CDR3 extends over 15 amino acids. Trimming pared 0 bases from V and 0 bases from J, leaving 11 bases between. The CDR3 is CSARDREDANYGYTF. CDR3 sequence (DNA): TGCAGTGCTAGAGATCGGGAGGATGCTAACTATGGCTACACCTTC.

This chain links TRBV27 with TRBJ2-3, with 13 bases that match TRBD2. This CDR3 spans 16 amino acids. Trimming removed 5 bases from V and 10 bases from J; junction bases left unmatched: 12. Germline loops: CDR1 MNHEY, CDR2 SMNVEV (reference sequence). The CDR3 sequence is CASSPSTSGGRRAQYF. CDR3 DNA sequence: TGTGCCAGCAGTCCCTCGACTAGCGGGGGGCGGCGGGCGCAGTATTTT.